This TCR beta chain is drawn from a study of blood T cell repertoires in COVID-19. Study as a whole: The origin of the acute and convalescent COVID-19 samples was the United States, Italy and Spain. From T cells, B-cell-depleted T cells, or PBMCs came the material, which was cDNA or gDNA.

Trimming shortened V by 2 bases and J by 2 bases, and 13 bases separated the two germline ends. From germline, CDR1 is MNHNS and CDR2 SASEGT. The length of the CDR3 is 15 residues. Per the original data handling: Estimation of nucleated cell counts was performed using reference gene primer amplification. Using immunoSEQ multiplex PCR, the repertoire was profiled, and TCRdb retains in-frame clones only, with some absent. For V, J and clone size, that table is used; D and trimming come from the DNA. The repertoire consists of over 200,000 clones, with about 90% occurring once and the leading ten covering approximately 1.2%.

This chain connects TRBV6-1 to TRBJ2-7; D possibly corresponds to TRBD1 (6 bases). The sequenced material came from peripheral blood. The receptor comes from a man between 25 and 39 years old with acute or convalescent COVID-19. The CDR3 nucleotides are TGTGCCAGCAGTGAATCCAGGGGACCGCCCTACGAGCAGTACTTC. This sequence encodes CASSESRGPPYEQYF.